Each of the 18 T cell receptor beta chains below was sequenced from the same sample in a study of shared clonotypes between healthy human individuals. Assay: immunoSEQ multiplex PCR; the TCRdb copy retains only in-frame clones and omits some. Of fewer than 2.5 million clones in the sample, 93% were seen once. Input material: naive CD4+ T cells from PBMCs. As for subset: CD45RA+ positively selected. All receptors derive from a man aged 18 to 29 in good health. Some clones in this sample may be carry-over from other donors' samples.

Worth noting for this clone: Other nucleotide sequences in the sample specify the same CDR3. In nucleotides, the CDR3 is TGTGCCAGCAGCCTCAGGTCGTCCTACAATGAGCAGTTCTTC. Translated: CASSLRSSYNEQFF. V gene TRBV7-2 combines with J gene TRBJ2-1; D remains ambiguous. The V gene's germline CDR1 is SGHTA and CDR2 FQGNSA. The CDR3 consists of 14 residues. Trimming took off 5 bases at V and 1 base at J, with 9 bases between the two ends.

The chain uses TRBV6-5 and TRBJ2-3; TRBD2 agrees at 9 bases. Germline V gives CDR1 MNHEY, CDR2 SVGAGI. This CDR3 is 13 amino acids long. The J segment lost 5 bases and the V segment lost 6 bases, leaving 3 bases of the junction unmatched. Here the CDR3 reads CASRAGGLDTQYF. The CDR3 region has the DNA TGTGCCAGCAGGGCGGGAGGGTTAGATACGCAGTATTTT.

This rearrangement joins TRBV18 to TRBJ2-1; 11 bases line up with TRBD1. The CDR3 has 15 amino acids. The germline V gene has CDR1 KGHSH and CDR2 LQKENI. J lost 9 bases, V lost 6 bases, and 10 bases had no gene match. CDR3: CASSVGTGGYGEQFF. In nucleotides, the CDR3 is TGTGCCAGCTCGGTCGGGACAGGGGGTTACGGTGAGCAGTTCTTC.

V and J are TRBV6-5 and TRBJ2-1, with 12 positions matching TRBD2. Looked up from germline, CDR1 is MNHEY and CDR2 is SVGAGI. The V segment lost 6 bases and the J segment 9 bases; nucleotides outside the gene matches: 9. The CDR3 is made up of 15 amino acids. As DNA, the CDR3 is TGTGCCAGCAGGGCTAGCGGGAGGGCGGGGGGTGAGCAGTTCTTC. Protein: CASRASGRAGGEQFF.

CDR3 sequence: CASSQRESGSYTF. CDR3 DNA: TGTGCCAGCAGCCAAAGGGAGTCAGGGAGCTACACCTTC. V usage is TRBV5-6 and J usage is TRBJ1-2; possible D gene TRBD1, 5 bases. CDR3 length: 13 residues. Germline CDR1 SGHDT, CDR2 YYEEEE. Trimming took 4 bases from V and 9 from J, leaving 16 bases between them.

The chain carries TRBV30 and TRBJ1-3; perhaps TRBD1 as D (6 bases). The CDR3 runs to 16 residues. V lost 0 bases, J lost 4 bases, and 16 bases lay in between. Germline V lookup: CDR1 GTSNPN, CDR2 SVGIG (reference sequence). The CDR3 DNA is TGTGCCTGGAGTGTACCGGGGCAGGGGAGGGGAAACACCATATATTTT. It codes for CAWSVPGQGRGNTIYF.

For the CDR3, the DNA is TGTGCCTGGAGTCGGAGAGCGGGAGCGTTGGGCGAGCAGTACTTC. Protein product: CAWSRRAGALGEQYF. The chain links TRBV30 to TRBJ2-7; 8 positions match TRBD2. This CDR3 comprises 15 residues. Germline V gives CDR1 GTSNPN, CDR2 SVGIG (reference sequence). V gave up 2 bases and J gave up 6 bases; unmatched junction bases: 12.

The gene calls are TRBV14 and TRBJ2-3; no definite D call. Trimming removed 4 bases from V and 2 bases from J, with 7 bases in between. The CDR3 contains 13 residues. Germline CDR1 and CDR2: SGHDN and FVKESK. The chain's CDR3 is CASSRLNTDTQYF. Written as DNA, the CDR3 is TGTGCCAGCAGCCGGCTGAACACAGATACGCAGTATTTT.

The V gene is TRBV10-3, the J gene TRBJ2-7; 8 bases are shared with TRBD2. The CDR3 extends over 16 amino acids. The V gene end was trimmed by 4 bases and the J gene end by 2 bases; junction bases not matched to a gene: 10. Germline lookup yields CDR1 ENHRY and CDR2 SYGVKD. The CDR3 nucleotides read TGTGCCATCAGTGGGTTCACTAGCGGAGGACCCTACGAGCAGTACTTC. This sequence encodes CAISGFTSGGPYEQYF.

The chain combines TRBV2 with TRBJ1-5, with D hard to call. Per the germline V gene, CDR1 is SNHLY and CDR2 is FYNNEI. V was pared by 7 bases and J by 3 bases, with 10 bases between. The CDR3 has 13 residues. The CDR3 region is CASNGQNNQPQHF. For the CDR3, the DNA is TGTGCCAGCAATGGTCAGAACAATCAGCCCCAGCATTTT.

The chain uses TRBV28 and TRBJ1-5; no clear D gene. Germline values: CDR1 MDHEN, CDR2 SYDVKM. The CDR3 spans 13 residues. Trimming shortened V by 4 bases and J by 4 bases, and 8 bases separated the two germline ends. The CDR3 loop is CASSSIRNQPQHF. The CDR3 nucleotides are TGTGCCAGCAGTTCGATTCGGAATCAGCCCCAGCATTTT.

This clone was found once. V gene TRBV28 combines with J gene TRBJ1-2; 12 nucleotides agree with TRBD1. V shed 4 bases, J shed 2 bases, and the junction held 14 bases outside the gene matches. Germline assignment: CDR1 MDHEN and CDR2 SYDVKM. The CDR3 covers 19 residues. The CDR3 sequence is CASSSTTTPGTGGNYGYTF. CDR3 in DNA: TGTGCCAGCAGTTCAACCACGACCCCCGGGACAGGGGGCAACTATGGCTACACCTTC.

The CDR3 DNA is TGTGCCAGCAGCTTACTAGGAAATAACTATGGCTACACCTTC. Encoded protein: CASSLLGNNYGYTF. This sequence joins TRBV7-2 and TRBJ1-2; D remains unclear. In germline, CDR1 is SGHTA, CDR2 FQGNSA. Deletions cut 2 bases from V and 1 base from J, with 8 bases between. This CDR3 region has 14 residues.

The chain employs TRBV7-6 and TRBJ2-7, with D possibly TRBD2 on 5 matching bases. The germline V gene encodes CDR1 SGHVS and CDR2 FNYEAQ. This CDR3 is 15 amino acids long. Between the trimmed V and J ends, which lost 5 bases and 5 bases, there was a span of 19 bases. The CDR3 nucleotides are TGTGCCAGCAGCCCCCTGGGTCGAGGAGGCCACGAGCAGTACTTC. Translation: CASSPLGRGGHEQYF.

This rearrangement joins TRBV4-3 to TRBJ2-2; the D gene is possibly TRBD2 (6 bases). The CDR3 runs to 16 residues. Per germline, CDR1 LGHNA and CDR2 YSLEER. The V end was cut by 0 bases, the J end by 6 bases, with 14 bases between. The CDR3 is CASSQDWDSDSGELFF. The CDR3 nucleotides are TGCGCCAGCAGCCAAGATTGGGACTCCGACTCCGGGGAGCTGTTTTTT.

CDR3 region: CASSIGGTGSSYEQYF. The CDR3 nucleotides read TGTGCCAGTAGTATAGGCGGGACGGGAAGCTCCTACGAGCAGTACTTC. The chain combines TRBV19 with TRBJ2-7, with a tentative D call TRBD2 (6 bases). Germline CDR1 LNHDA, CDR2 SQIVND (reference sequence). The CDR3 contains 16 residues. V was cut by 1 base and J by 0 bases, with 13 bases left in between.

This chain connects TRBV5-1 to TRBJ2-1; weak D call: TRBD2 (6 bases). Trimming removed 7 bases from V and 4 bases from J, with 18 bases in between. CDR1 is SGHRS and CDR2 is YFSETQ in the germline V gene. This CDR3 is built from 15 residues. This CDR3 is CASRRVAAAYNEQFF. In nucleotides, the CDR3 is TGCGCCAGCCGGAGGGTAGCGGCCGCTTACAATGAGCAGTTCTTC.

This clone came up once. The genes are TRBV27 and TRBJ2-1, with 8 positions matching TRBD2. With V trimmed by 5 bases and J by 5 bases, 11 bases remained unmatched. Germline CDR1 and CDR2: MNHEY and SMNVEV (reference sequence). The CDR3 loop spans 16 amino acids. Here the CDR3 DNA reads TGTGCCAGCAGTCCCCCGGCTAGCGGGTCCCACAATGAGCAGTTCTTC. This encodes CASSPPASGSHNEQFF.